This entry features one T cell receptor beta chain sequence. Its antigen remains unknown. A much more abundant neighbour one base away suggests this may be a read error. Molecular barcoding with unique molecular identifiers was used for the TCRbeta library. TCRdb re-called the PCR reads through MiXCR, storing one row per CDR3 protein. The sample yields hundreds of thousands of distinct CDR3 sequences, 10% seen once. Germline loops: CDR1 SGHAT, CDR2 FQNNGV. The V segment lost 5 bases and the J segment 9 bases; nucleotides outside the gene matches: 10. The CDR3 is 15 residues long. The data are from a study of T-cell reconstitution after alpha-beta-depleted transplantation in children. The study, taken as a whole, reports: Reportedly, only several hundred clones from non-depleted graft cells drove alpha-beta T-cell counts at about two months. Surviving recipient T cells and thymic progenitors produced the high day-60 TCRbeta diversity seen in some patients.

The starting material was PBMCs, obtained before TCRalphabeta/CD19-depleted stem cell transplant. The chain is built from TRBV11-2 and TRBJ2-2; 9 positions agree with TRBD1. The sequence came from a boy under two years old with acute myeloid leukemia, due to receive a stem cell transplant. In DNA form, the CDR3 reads TGTGCCAGCAGCCTTGGGGACAGGGTGTTCCGGGAGCTGTTTTTT. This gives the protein CASSLGDRVFRELFF.